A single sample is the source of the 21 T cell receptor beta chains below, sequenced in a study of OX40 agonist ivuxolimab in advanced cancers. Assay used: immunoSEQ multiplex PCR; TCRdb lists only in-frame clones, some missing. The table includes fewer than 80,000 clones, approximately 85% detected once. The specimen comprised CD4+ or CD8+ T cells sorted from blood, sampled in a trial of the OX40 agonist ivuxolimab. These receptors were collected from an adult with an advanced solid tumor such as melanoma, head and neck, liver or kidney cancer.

This chain's CDR3 is CASSPARTGGRYEQYF. As DNA, the CDR3 is TGTGCCAGCAGCCCCGCCCGGACAGGGGGCAGGTACGAGCAGTACTTC. V usage is TRBV7-6 and J usage is TRBJ2-7, with 11 bases aligning to TRBD1. Per germline, CDR1 SGHVS and CDR2 FNYEAQ. Trimming at V came to 5 bases and at J to 4 bases, leaving 10 bases not matched to a gene. The CDR3 has 16 residues.

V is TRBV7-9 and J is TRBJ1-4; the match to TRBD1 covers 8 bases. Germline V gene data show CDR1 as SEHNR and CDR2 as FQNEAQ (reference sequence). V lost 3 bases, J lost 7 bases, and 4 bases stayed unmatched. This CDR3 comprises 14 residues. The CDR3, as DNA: TGTGCCAGCAGCTTCAGGGGGCTGAGTGAAAAACTGTTTTTT. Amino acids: CASSFRGLSEKLFF.

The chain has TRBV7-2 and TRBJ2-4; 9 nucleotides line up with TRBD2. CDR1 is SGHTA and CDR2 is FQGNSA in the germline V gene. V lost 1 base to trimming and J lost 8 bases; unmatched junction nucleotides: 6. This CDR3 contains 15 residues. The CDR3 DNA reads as TGTGCCAGCAGCTTAGGCGGGCGGGGGGGCCACATTCAGTACTTC. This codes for CASSLGGRGGHIQYF. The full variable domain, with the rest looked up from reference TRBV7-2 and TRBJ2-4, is GAGVSQSPSNKVTEKGKDVELRCDPISGHTALYWYRQSLGQGLEFLIYFQGNSAPDKSGLPSDRFSAERTGGSVSTLTIQRTQQEDSAVYLCASSLGGRGGHIQYFGAGTRLSVL.

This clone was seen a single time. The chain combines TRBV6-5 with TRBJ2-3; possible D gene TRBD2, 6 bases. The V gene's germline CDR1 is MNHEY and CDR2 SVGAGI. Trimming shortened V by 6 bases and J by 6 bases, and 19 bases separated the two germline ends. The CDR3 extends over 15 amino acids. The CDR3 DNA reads TGTGCCAGCAGAGGGGCTAGCGAGGGTACTGATACGCAGTATTTT. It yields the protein CASRGASEGTDTQYF.

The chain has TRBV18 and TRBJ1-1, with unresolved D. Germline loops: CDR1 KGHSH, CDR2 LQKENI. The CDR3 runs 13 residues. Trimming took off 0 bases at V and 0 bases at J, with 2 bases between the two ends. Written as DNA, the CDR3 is TGTGCCAGCTCACCACCGATGAACACTGAAGCTTTCTTT. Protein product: CASSPPMNTEAFF.

The CDR3 here is CASRSNIRGRRSNQPQHF. CDR3 bases: TGTGCCAGCAGATCCAACATCAGGGGGCGCAGGAGCAATCAGCCCCAGCATTTT. This chain uses TRBV21-1 with TRBJ1-5; whether TRBD1, the table's D call, matches the DNA was not checked. TRBV21-1 constitutes a pseudogene. The CDR3 is 18 residues long.

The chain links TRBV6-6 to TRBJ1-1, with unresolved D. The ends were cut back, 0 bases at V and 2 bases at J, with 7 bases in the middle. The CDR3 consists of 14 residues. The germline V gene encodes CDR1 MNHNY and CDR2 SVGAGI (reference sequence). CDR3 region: CASSYSWVNTEAFF. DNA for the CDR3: TGTGCCAGCAGTTACTCATGGGTAAACACTGAAGCTTTCTTT.

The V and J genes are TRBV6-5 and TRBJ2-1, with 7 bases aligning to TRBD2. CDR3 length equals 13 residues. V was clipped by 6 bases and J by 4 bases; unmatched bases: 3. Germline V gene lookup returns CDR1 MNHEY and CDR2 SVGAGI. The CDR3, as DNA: TGTGCCAGCAGAAGGGAGGGGTACAATGAGCAGTTCTTC. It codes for CASRREGYNEQFF.

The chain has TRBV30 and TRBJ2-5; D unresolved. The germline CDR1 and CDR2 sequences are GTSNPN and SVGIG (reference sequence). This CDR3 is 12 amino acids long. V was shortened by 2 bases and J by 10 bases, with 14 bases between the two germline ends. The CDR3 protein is CAWSMTLRVQYF. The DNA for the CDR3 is TGTGCCTGGAGTATGACATTACGGGTCCAGTACTTC.

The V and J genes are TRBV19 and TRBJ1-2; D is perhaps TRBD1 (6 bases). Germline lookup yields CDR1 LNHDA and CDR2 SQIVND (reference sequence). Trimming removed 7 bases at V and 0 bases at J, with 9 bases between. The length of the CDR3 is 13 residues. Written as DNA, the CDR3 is TGTGCCAGTATGCGGGACACTAACTATGGCTACACCTTC. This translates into CASMRDTNYGYTF.

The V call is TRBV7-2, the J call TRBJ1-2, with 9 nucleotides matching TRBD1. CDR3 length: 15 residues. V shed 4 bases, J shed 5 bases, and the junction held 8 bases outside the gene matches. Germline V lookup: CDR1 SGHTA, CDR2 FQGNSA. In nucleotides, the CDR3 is TGTGCCAGCAGCTCATGGGACAGGGAGGAGTATGGCTACACCTTC. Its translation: CASSSWDREEYGYTF.

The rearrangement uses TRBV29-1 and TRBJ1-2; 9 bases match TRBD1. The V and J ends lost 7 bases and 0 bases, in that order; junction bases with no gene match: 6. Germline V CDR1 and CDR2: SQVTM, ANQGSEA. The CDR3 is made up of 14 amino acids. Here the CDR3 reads CSGGGQGSNYGYTF. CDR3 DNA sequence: TGCAGCGGGGGGGGACAGGGCTCTAACTATGGCTACACCTTC.

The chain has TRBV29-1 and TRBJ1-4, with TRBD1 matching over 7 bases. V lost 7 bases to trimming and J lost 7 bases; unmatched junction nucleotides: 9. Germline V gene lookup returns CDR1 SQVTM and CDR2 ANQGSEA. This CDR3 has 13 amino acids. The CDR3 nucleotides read TGCAGCGCCTCCGGGACAGCTCTTGAAAAACTGTTTTTT. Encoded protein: CSASGTALEKLFF.

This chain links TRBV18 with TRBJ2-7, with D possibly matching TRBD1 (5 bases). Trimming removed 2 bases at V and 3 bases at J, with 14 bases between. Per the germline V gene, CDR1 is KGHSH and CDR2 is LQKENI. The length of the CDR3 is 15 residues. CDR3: CASSPVQGRGYEQYF. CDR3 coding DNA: TGTGCCAGCTCACCAGTTCAGGGTAGAGGCTACGAGCAGTACTTC.

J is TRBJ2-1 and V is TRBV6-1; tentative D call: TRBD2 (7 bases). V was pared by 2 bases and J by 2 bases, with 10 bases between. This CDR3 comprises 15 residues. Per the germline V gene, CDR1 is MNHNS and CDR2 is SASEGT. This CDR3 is CASSERGATYNEQFF. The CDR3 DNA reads TGTGCCAGCAGTGAACGGGGGGCAACCTACAATGAGCAGTTCTTC.

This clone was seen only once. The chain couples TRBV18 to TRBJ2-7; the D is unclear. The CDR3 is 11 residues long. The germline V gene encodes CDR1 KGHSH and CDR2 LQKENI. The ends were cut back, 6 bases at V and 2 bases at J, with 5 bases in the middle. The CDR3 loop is CASSGAYEQYF. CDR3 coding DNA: TGTGCCAGCTCGGGCGCCTACGAGCAGTACTTC.

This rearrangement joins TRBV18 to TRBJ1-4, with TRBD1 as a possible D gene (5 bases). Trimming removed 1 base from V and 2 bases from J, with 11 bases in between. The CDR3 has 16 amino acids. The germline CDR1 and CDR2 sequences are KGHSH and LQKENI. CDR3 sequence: CASSPLLGDTNEKLFF. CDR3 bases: TGTGCCAGCTCACCACTCCTAGGGGACACTAATGAAAAACTGTTTTTT.

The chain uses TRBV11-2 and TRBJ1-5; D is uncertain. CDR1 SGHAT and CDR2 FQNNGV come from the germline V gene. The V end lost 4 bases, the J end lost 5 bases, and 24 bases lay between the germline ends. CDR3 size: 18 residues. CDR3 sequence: CASSYFSKGFSLDQPQHF. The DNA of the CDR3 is TGTGCCAGCAGCTACTTCTCGAAAGGTTTCAGCCTGGATCAGCCCCAGCATTTT. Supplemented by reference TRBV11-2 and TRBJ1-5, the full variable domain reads EAGVAQSPRYKIIEKRQSVAFWCNPISGHATLYWYQQILGQGPKLLIQFQNNGVVDDSQLPKDRFSAERLKGVDSTLKIQPAKLEDSAVYLCASSYFSKGFSLDQPQHFGDGTRLSIL.

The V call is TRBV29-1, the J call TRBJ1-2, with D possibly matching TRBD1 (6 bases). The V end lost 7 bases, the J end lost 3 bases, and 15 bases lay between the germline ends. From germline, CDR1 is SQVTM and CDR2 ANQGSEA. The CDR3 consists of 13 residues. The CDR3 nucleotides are TGCAGCGCCCGGGTACAGGGAGACTATGGCTACACCTTC. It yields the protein CSARVQGDYGYTF.

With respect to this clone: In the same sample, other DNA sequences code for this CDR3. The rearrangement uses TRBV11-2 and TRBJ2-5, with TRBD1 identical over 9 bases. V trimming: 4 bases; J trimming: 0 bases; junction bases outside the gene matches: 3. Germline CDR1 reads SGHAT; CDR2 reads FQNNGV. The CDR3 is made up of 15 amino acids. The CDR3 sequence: CASSYGQGYQETQYF. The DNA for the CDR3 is TGTGCCAGCAGCTATGGACAGGGGTACCAAGAGACCCAGTACTTC.

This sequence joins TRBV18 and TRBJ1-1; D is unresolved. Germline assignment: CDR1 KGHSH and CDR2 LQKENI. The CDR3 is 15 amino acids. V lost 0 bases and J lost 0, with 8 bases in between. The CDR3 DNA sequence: TGTGCCAGCTCACCACCCCAGCCTATGAACACTGAAGCTTTCTTT. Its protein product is CASSPPQPMNTEAFF.